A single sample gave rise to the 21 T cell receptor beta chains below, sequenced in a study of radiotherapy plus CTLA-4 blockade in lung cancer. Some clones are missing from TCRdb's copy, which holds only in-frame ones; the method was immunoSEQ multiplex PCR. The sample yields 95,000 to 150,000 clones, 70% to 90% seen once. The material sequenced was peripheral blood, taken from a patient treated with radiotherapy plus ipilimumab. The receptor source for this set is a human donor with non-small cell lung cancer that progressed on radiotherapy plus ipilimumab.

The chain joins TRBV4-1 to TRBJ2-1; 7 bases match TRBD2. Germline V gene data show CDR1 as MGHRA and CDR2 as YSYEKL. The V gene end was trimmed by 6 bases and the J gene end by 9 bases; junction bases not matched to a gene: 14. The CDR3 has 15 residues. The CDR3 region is CASREISGMGTEQFF. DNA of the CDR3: TGCGCCAGCAGGGAAATCAGCGGGATGGGTACTGAGCAGTTCTTC.

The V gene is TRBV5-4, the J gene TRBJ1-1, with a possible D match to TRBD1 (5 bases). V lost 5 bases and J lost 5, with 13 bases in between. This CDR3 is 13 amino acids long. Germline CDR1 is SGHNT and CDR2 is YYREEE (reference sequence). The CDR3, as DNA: TGTGCCAGCAGAAGCAGGGTGGGGACTGAAGCTTTCTTT. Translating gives CASRSRVGTEAFF.

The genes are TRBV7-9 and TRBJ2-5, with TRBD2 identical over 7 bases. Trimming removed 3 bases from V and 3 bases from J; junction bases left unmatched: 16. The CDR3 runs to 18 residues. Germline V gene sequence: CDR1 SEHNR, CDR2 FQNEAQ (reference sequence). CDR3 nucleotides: TGTGCCAGCAGCTTTGGCCGCGGCCGGGGGAGGGGAGAAGAGACCCAGTACTTC. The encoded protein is CASSFGRGRGRGEETQYF. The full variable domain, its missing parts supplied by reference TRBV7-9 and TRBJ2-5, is DTGVSQNPRHKITKRGQNVTFRCDPISEHNRLYWYRQTLGQGPEFLTYFQNEAQLEKSRLLSDRFSAERPKGSFSTLEIQRTEQGDSAMYLCASSFGRGRGRGEETQYFGPGTRLLVL.

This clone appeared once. The CDR3 region is CASRGQETQYF. The DNA for the CDR3 is TGCGCCAGCAGGGGGCAAGAGACCCAGTACTTC. The chain is built from TRBV4-1 and TRBJ2-5, with D unclear. The CDR3 extends over 11 amino acids. Germline lookup yields CDR1 MGHRA and CDR2 YSYEKL. V was clipped by 6 bases and J by 2 bases, with 4 bases between them.

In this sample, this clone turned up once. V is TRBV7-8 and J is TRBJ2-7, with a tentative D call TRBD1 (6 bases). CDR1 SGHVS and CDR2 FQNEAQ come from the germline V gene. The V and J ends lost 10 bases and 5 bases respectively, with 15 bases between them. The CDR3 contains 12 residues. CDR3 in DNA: TGTGCCACACAGGGTTTCGACGACGAGCAGTACTTC. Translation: CATQGFDDEQYF.

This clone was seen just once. In DNA, the CDR3 is TGTGCCATCAGTGAAAAGCTAGCGAGTGATACGCAGTATTTT. Its translation: CAISEKLASDTQYF. V and J are TRBV10-3 and TRBJ2-3; D is perhaps TRBD2 (6 bases). The CDR3 has 14 amino acids. Trimming removed 3 bases at V and 6 bases at J, with 13 bases between. Germline CDR1 and CDR2: ENHRY and SYGVKD.

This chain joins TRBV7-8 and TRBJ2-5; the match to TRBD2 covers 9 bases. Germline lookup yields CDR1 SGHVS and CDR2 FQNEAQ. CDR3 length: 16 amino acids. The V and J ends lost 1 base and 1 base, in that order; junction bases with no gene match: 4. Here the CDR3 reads CASSLGLAGSQETQYF. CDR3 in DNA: TGTGCCAGCAGCTTAGGCCTAGCGGGGTCCCAAGAGACCCAGTACTTC.

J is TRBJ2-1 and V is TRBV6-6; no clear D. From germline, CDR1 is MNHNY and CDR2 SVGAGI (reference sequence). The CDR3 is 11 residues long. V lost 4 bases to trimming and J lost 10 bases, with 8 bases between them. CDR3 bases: TGTGCCAGCAGTTCGTCACGCGAGCAGTTCTTC. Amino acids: CASSSSREQFF.

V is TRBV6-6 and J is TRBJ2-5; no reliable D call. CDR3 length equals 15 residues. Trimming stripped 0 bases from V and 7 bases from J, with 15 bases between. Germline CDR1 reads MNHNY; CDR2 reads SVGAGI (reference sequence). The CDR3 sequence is CASSYSIAASTTQYF. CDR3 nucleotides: TGTGCCAGCAGTTACTCGATTGCCGCCAGTACGACCCAGTACTTC.

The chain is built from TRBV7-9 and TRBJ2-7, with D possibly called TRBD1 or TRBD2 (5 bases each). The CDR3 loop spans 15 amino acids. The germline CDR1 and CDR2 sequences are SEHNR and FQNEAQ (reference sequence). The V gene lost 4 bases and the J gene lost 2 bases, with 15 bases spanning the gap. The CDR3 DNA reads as TGTGCCAGCAGCTCCGGGACCGCTTATACCTACGAGCAGTACTTC. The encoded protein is CASSSGTAYTYEQYF.

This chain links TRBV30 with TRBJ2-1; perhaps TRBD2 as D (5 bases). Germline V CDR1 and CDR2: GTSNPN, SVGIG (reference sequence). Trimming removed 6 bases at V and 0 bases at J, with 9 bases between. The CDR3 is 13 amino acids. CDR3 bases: TGTGCCTGTAGCGTGAGCTCCTACAATGAGCAGTTCTTC. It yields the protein CACSVSSYNEQFF.

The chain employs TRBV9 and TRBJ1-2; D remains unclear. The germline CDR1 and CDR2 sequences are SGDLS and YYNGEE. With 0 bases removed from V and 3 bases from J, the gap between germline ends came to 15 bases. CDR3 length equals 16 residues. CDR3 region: CASSVGGWQPDYGYTF. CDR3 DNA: TGTGCCAGCAGCGTAGGAGGGTGGCAGCCCGACTATGGCTACACCTTC.

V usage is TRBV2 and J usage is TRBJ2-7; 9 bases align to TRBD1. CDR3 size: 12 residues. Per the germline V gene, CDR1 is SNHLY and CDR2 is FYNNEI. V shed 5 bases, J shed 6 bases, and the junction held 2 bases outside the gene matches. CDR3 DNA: TGTGCCAGCAGTAACAGGGGGCCCGAGCAGTACTTC. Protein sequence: CASSNRGPEQYF.

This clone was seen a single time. CDR3 sequence reads: CASTTRGWEPQHF. The CDR3 nucleotides are TGTGCCAGCACAACGAGGGGATGGGAGCCCCAGCATTTT. V gene TRBV28 combines with J gene TRBJ1-5, with D possibly matching TRBD1 (5 bases). The CDR3 totals 13 residues. The V end lost 7 bases, the J end lost 8 bases, and 15 bases lay between the germline ends. Looked up from germline, CDR1 is MDHEN and CDR2 is SYDVKM.

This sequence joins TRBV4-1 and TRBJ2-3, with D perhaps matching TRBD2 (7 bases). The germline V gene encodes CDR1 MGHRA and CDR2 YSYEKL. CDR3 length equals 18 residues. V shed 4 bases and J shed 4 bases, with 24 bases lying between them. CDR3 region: CASSRIPRVGGRSDTQYF. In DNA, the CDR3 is TGCGCCAGCAGCCGAATTCCGAGGGTGGGGGGGCGATCAGATACGCAGTATTTT.

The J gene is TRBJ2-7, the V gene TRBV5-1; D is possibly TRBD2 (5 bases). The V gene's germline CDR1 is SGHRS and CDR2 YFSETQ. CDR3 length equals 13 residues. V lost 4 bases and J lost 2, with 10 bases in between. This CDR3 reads CASSTLGPYEQYF. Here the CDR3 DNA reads TGCGCCAGCAGCACACTAGGGCCCTACGAGCAGTACTTC.

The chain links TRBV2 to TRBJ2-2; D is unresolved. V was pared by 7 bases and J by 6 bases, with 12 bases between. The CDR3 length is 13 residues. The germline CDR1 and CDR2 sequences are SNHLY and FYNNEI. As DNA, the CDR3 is TGTGCCAGCATAGGCAGCACAGCCGGGGAGCTGTTTTTT. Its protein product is CASIGSTAGELFF.

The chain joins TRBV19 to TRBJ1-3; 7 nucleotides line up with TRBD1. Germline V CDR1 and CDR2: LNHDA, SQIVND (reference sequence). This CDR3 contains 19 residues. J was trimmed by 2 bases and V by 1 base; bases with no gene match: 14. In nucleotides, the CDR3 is TGTGCCAGTAGTATAGCCCAAGGACAGGTCTCGAAGACTGGAAACACCATATATTTT. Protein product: CASSIAQGQVSKTGNTIYF.

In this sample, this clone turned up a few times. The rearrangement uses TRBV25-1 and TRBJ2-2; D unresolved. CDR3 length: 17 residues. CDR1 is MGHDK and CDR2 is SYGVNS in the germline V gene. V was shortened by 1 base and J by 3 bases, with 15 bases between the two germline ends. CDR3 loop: CASSESRSGRDTGELFF. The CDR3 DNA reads TGTGCCAGCAGTGAATCGAGGAGTGGACGGGACACCGGGGAGCTGTTTTTT.

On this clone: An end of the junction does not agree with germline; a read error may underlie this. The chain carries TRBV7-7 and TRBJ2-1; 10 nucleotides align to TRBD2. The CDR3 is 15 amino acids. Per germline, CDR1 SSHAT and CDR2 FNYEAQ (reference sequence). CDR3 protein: CASSTTSGVGNEQFF. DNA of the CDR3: TGTGCTAGCAGCACCACTAGCGGGGTGGGCAATGAGCAGTTCTTC.

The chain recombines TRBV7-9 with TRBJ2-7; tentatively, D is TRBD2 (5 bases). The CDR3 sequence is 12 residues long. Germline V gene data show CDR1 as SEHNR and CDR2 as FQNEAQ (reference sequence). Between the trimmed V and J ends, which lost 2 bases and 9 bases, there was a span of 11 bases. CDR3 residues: CASSLSGSRQYF. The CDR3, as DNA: TGTGCCAGCAGCTTATCGGGGTCGAGGCAGTACTTC.